The 23 T cell receptor beta chains presented below share a single source sample, sequenced in a study of blood T cell repertoires in COVID-19. The table came from immunoSEQ multiplex PCR; TCRdb's copy has only in-frame clones and leaves some out. The sample lists 70,000 or so clones; approximately 90% were seen once. Sequenced: peripheral blood. The origin of the receptors is a woman aged 18 to 35 with acute or convalescent COVID-19.

This rearrangement joins TRBV19 to TRBJ1-1, with TRBD1 identical over 10 bases. The germline gives CDR1 LNHDA, CDR2 SQIVND (reference sequence). The CDR3 extends over 15 amino acids. V was pared by 5 bases and J by 3 bases, with 6 bases of the junction left unmatched. CDR3 nucleotide sequence: TGTGCCAGTAGTCAAGGCGGGACAGGGGACACTGAAGCTTTCTTT. Its protein is CASSQGGTGDTEAFF.

This rearrangement joins TRBV29-1 to TRBJ1-4; a weak D match, TRBD1 (6 bases). The V gene's germline CDR1 is SQVTM and CDR2 ANQGSEA. Trimming removed 4 bases from V and 7 bases from J, with 16 bases in between. The CDR3 has 14 amino acids. CDR3 nucleotides: TGCAGCGTTGGGGGACAAGGCGGCAGTGAAAAACTGTTTTTT. Protein: CSVGGQGGSEKLFF. Filled out from reference TRBV29-1 and TRBJ1-4, the complete variable domain reads SAVISQKPSRDICQRGTSLTIQCQVDSQVTMMFWYRQQPGQSLTLIATANQGSEATYESGFVIDKFPISRPNLTFSTLTVSNMSPEDSSIYLCSVGGQGGSEKLFFGSGTQLSVL.

V and J are TRBV12-3 or TRBV12-4 and TRBJ1-1; D not certain. CDR3 length equals 13 residues. Trimming took off 1 base at V and 9 bases at J, with 12 bases between the two ends. CDR3: CASSLGGVDKAFF. In nucleotides, the CDR3 is TGTGCCAGCAGTTTAGGCGGGGTGGATAAAGCTTTCTTT.

The chain has TRBV5-5 and TRBJ1-3, with D tentatively TRBD1 (6 bases). Trimming stripped 2 bases from V and 2 bases from J, with 14 bases between. CDR3 length equals 16 residues. CDR1 and CDR2 (germline): SGHKS, YYEKEE (reference sequence). CDR3 in amino acids: CASSLTGPEAGNTIYF. The CDR3 DNA reads TGTGCCAGCAGCTTAACAGGGCCAGAGGCTGGAAACACCATATATTTT.

This rearrangement joins TRBV5-6 to TRBJ2-7; D may be TRBD1 (6 bases). V was pared by 7 bases and J by 3 bases, with 17 bases between. The CDR3 consists of 14 residues. CDR1 SGHDT and CDR2 YYEEEE come from the germline V gene. The CDR3 loop is CASGRWDIIYEQYF. The CDR3 region has the DNA TGTGCCAGCGGCCGTTGGGACATTATCTACGAGCAGTACTTC. Full variable domain (outside the CDR3, taken from reference TRBV5-6 and TRBJ2-7): DAGVTQSPTHLIKTRGQQVTLRCSPKSGHDTVSWYQQALGQGPQFIFQYYEEEERQRGNFPDRFSGHQFPNYSSELNVNALLLGDSALYLCASGRWDIIYEQYFGPGTRLTVT.

This chain joins TRBV7-9 and TRBJ2-2; 9 nucleotides match TRBD2. Germline V gives CDR1 SEHNR, CDR2 FQNEAQ (reference sequence). The CDR3 contains 17 residues. The V and J ends lost 5 bases and 2 bases, in that order; junction bases with no gene match: 9. The CDR3: CASSRRIAGANTGELFF. The CDR3 DNA sequence: TGTGCCAGCAGCCGTCGAATAGCGGGAGCAAACACCGGGGAGCTGTTTTTT.

The chain uses TRBV9 and TRBJ2-7; the match to TRBD2 covers 10 bases. This CDR3 has 15 amino acids. The V and J ends lost 1 base and 4 bases, in that order; junction bases with no gene match: 5. CDR1 SGDLS and CDR2 YYNGEE come from the germline V gene. Written as DNA, the CDR3 is TGTGCCAGCAGCGTACGGAGCGGGGGGGCTTACGAGCAGTACTTC. This encodes CASSVRSGGAYEQYF.

The chain has TRBV6-1 and TRBJ2-2; D is uncertain. Germline V lookup: CDR1 MNHNS, CDR2 SASEGT. CDR3 length equals 14 residues. Trimming took 2 bases from V and 4 from J, leaving 8 bases between them. CDR3 sequence (DNA): TGTGCCAGCAGTGAAAAATTCGTCACCGGGGAGCTGTTTTTT. It codes for CASSEKFVTGELFF.

CDR3 DNA: TGTGCCTGGACGGTTGGTGACTATGGCTACACCTTC. Translating gives CAWTVGDYGYTF. This chain connects TRBV30 to TRBJ1-2; no clear D. CDR3 length: 12 amino acids. The V end lost 4 bases, the J end lost 3 bases, and 9 bases lay between the germline ends. Looked up from germline, CDR1 is GTSNPN and CDR2 is SVGIG (reference sequence).

This chain links TRBV30 with TRBJ1-3; no definite D call. V was clipped by 4 bases and J by 3 bases, with 10 bases between them. CDR1 and CDR2 from the germline V gene are GTSNPN and SVGIG (reference sequence). CDR3 size: 13 residues. CDR3 in DNA: TGTGCCTGGACCCCGGGAGTTGGAAACACCATATATTTT. Translated, it gives CAWTPGVGNTIYF.

The rearrangement uses TRBV6-5 and TRBJ2-2; D call uncertain. Trimming removed 6 bases at V and 9 bases at J, with 11 bases between. The CDR3 sequence is 12 residues long. Germline V lookup: CDR1 MNHEY, CDR2 SVGAGI. The CDR3 sequence is CASRDSPRELFF. The CDR3 region has the DNA TGTGCCAGCAGAGACTCCCCCAGGGAGCTGTTTTTT.

This sequence joins TRBV10-3 and TRBJ1-1; no firm D call. Trimming removed 5 bases at V and 0 bases at J, with 10 bases between. CDR3 length equals 14 residues. Per the germline V gene, CDR1 is ENHRY and CDR2 is SYGVKD. The CDR3 DNA reads as TGTGCCATCAGTACCCCGGGGTTGAACACTGAAGCTTTCTTT. Translating gives CAISTPGLNTEAFF.

The V and J genes are TRBV30 and TRBJ2-7; D gene ambiguous. Trimming left V 0 bases short and J 2 bases short, with 8 bases between. Germline lookup yields CDR1 GTSNPN and CDR2 SVGIG (reference sequence). This CDR3 is built from 13 residues. CDR3 bases: TGTGCCTGGAGTGTAGCGACTCCCTACGAGCAGTACTTC. It encodes CAWSVATPYEQYF.

The rearrangement links TRBV5-6 to TRBJ2-2; the match to TRBD1 covers 8 bases. Germline V gene data show CDR1 as SGHDT and CDR2 as YYEEEE. This CDR3 has 16 amino acids. Trimming at V came to 0 bases and at J to 4 bases, leaving 5 bases not matched to a gene. The CDR3 coding sequence is TGTGCCAGCAGCTTGGTGACAGGGGTTCGCACCGGGGAGCTGTTTTTT. Protein: CASSLVTGVRTGELFF.

The chain couples TRBV7-2 to TRBJ1-1, with D possibly being TRBD1 (6 bases). This CDR3 spans 14 amino acids. CDR1 and CDR2 (germline): SGHTA, FQGNSA. Trimming pared 5 bases from V and 1 base from J, leaving 11 bases between. CDR3 bases: TGTGCCAGCAGCCTGGGACACGCGAACACTGAAGCTTTCTTT. Its translation: CASSLGHANTEAFF.

The gene calls are TRBV5-8 and TRBJ2-1, with 7 positions matching TRBD1. V was clipped by 4 bases and J by 5 bases; unmatched bases: 0. The CDR3 runs to 12 residues. CDR1 and CDR2 from the germline V gene are SGHTS and YDEGEE. The CDR3 spells CASSGQDNEQFF. The CDR3 coding sequence is TGTGCCAGCAGCGGACAGGACAATGAGCAGTTCTTC. The full variable domain, rest sourced from reference TRBV5-8 and TRBJ2-1, is EAGVTQSPTHLIKTRGQQATLRCSPISGHTSVYWYQQALGLGLQFLLWYDEGEERNRGNFPPRFSGRQFPNYSSELNVNALELEDSALYLCASSGQDNEQFFGPGTRLTVL.

Written as DNA, the CDR3 is TGTGCCAGCTCACCCAACCAAGAGGAGACCCAGTACTTC. Amino acids: CASSPNQEETQYF. The chain employs TRBV18 and TRBJ2-5; D is unresolved. This CDR3 region has 13 residues. Germline assignment: CDR1 KGHSH and CDR2 LQKENI. V lost 3 bases and J lost 5, with 10 bases in between.

This clone came up a few times. The chain uses TRBV6-2 or TRBV6-3 and TRBJ2-1, with 11 bases fitting TRBD2. Germline V lookup: CDR1 MNHEY, CDR2 SVGEGT. Trimming at V came to 5 bases and at J to 7 bases, leaving 7 bases not matched to a gene. CDR3 length equals 15 residues. CDR3 loop: CASSARLAGLNEQFF. For the CDR3, the DNA is TGTGCCAGCAGTGCCCGACTAGCGGGACTGAATGAGCAGTTCTTC.

This clone was found once. V and J are TRBV5-1 and TRBJ2-7; D remains unclear. With 0 bases removed from V and 4 bases from J, the gap between germline ends came to 8 bases. The germline V gene has CDR1 SGHRS and CDR2 YFSETQ. The CDR3 contains 13 residues. Here the CDR3 DNA reads TGCGCCAGCAGCTTGGCCTCGGGTTACGAGCAGTACTTC. This codes for CASSLASGYEQYF.

The V and J genes are TRBV18 and TRBJ2-2, with unresolved D. V was cut by 3 bases and J by 1 base, with 9 bases left in between. The CDR3 has 15 residues. CDR1 is KGHSH and CDR2 is LQKENI in the germline V gene. Written as DNA, the CDR3 is TGTGCCAGCTCACCTGGGCAGGAGAACACCGGGGAGCTGTTTTTT. It encodes CASSPGQENTGELFF.

Here the CDR3 DNA reads TGCGCCAGCAGCCAAGTGGATTATAGACAGGGGAACCACTATGGCTACACCTTC. As protein: CASSQVDYRQGNHYGYTF. V is TRBV4-1 and J is TRBJ1-2; 8 bases are shared with TRBD1. Looked up from germline, CDR1 is MGHRA and CDR2 is YSYEKL. J was trimmed by 3 bases and V by 1 base; bases with no gene match: 13. The CDR3 extends over 18 amino acids.

The rearrangement joins TRBV11-2 to TRBJ2-1; D call uncertain. In germline, CDR1 is SGHAT, CDR2 FQNNGV. CDR3 length equals 13 residues. V dropped 1 base and J dropped 4 bases, with 5 bases sitting between them. The CDR3 loop reads CASSLGAYNEQFF. CDR3 in DNA: TGTGCCAGCAGCTTAGGGGCTTACAATGAGCAGTTCTTC.

The chain employs TRBV5-1 and TRBJ2-1; 7 nucleotides match TRBD2. CDR1 and CDR2 from the germline V gene are SGHRS and YFSETQ. V gave up 0 bases and J gave up 7 bases; unmatched junction bases: 4. This CDR3 region has 14 residues. CDR3 protein: CASSLAGGANEQFF. CDR3 sequence (DNA): TGCGCCAGCAGCTTGGCGGGAGGAGCAAATGAGCAGTTCTTC.